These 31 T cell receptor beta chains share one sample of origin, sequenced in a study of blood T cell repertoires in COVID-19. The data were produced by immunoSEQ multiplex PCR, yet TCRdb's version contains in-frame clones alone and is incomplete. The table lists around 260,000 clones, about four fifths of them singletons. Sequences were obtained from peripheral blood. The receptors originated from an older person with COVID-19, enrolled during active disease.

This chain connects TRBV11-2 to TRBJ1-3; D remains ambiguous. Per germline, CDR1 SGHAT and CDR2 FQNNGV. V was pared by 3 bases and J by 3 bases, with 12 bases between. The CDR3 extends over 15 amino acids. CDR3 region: CASSLTNGGGNTIYF. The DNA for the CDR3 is TGTGCCAGCAGCTTGACAAATGGAGGTGGAAACACCATATATTTT. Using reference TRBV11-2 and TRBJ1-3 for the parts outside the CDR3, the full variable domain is EAGVAQSPRYKIIEKRQSVAFWCNPISGHATLYWYQQILGQGPKLLIQFQNNGVVDDSQLPKDRFSAERLKGVDSTLKIQPAKLEDSAVYLCASSLTNGGGNTIYFGEGSWLTVV.

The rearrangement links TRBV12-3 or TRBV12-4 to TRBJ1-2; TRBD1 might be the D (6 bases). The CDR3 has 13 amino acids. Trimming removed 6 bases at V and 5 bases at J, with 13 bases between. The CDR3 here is CASRLTGWYGYTF. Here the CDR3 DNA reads TGTGCCAGCAGGCTGACAGGATGGTATGGCTACACCTTC.

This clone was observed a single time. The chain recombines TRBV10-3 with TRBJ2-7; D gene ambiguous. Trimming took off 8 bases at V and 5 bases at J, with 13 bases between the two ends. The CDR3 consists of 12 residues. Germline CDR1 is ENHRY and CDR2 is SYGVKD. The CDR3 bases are TGTGCCATCTCCCAAGGCGGTAACGAGCAGTACTTC. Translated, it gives CAISQGGNEQYF.

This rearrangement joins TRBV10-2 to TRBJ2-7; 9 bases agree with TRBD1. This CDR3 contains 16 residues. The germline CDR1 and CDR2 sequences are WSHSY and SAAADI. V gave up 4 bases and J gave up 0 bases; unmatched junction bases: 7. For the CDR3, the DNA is TGCGCCAGCAGTGGCGCGGGACAGGGACTCTCCTACGAGCAGTACTTC. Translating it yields CASSGAGQGLSYEQYF.

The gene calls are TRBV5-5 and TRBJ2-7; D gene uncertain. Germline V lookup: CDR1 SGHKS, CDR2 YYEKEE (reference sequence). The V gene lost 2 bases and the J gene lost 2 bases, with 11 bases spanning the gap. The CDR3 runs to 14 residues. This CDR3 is CASSFYRNTYEQYF. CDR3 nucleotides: TGTGCCAGCAGCTTCTACAGAAACACCTACGAGCAGTACTTC.

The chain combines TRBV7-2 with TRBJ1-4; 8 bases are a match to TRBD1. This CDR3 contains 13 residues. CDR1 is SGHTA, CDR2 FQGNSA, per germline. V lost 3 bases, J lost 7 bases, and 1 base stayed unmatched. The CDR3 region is CASSFGTGEKLFF. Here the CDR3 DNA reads TGTGCCAGCAGCTTTGGGACAGGTGAAAAACTGTTTTTT. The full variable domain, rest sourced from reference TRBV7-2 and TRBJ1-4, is GAGVSQSPSNKVTEKGKDVELRCDPISGHTALYWYRQSLGQGLEFLIYFQGNSAPDKSGLPSDRFSAERTGGSVSTLTIQRTQQEDSAVYLCASSFGTGEKLFFGSGTQLSVL.

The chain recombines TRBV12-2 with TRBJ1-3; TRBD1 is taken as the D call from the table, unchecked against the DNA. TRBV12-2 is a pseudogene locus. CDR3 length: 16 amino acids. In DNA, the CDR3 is TGTGCAAGTCGCTTAAGAAGGGGCCCGTCCCGAAACACCATATATTTT. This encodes CASRLRRGPSRNTIYF.

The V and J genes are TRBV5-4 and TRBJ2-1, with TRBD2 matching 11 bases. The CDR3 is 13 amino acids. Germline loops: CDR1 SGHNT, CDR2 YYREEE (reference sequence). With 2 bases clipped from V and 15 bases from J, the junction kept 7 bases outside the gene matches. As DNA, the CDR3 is TGTGCCAGCAGCTTAAGTAGCGGGAGGGCCCCGTTCTTC. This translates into CASSLSSGRAPFF.

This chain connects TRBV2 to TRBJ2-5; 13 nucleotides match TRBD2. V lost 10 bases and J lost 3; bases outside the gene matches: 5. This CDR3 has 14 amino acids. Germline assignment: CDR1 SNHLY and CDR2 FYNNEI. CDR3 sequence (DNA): TGTGCCACCGGGACTAGCGGGATAAAAGAGACCCAGTACTTC. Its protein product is CATGTSGIKETQYF.

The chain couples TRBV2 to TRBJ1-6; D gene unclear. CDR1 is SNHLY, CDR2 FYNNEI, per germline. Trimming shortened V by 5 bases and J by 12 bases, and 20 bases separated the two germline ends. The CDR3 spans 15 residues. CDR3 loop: CASSTVETRIGPLHF. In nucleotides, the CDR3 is TGTGCCAGCAGTACGGTGGAGACCCGGATCGGACCCCTCCACTTT. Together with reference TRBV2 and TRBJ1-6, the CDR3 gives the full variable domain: EPEVTQTPSHQVTQMGQEVILRCVPISNHLYFYWYRQILGQKVEFLVSFYNNEISEKSEIFDDQFSVERPDGSNFTLKIRSTKLEDSAMYFCASSTVETRIGPLHFGNGTRLTVT.

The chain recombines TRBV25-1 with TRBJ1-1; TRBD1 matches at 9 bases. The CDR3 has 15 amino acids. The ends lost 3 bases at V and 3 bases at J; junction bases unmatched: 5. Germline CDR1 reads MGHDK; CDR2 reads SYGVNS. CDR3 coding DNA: TGTGCCAGCAGTGAGGGACAGGGCGGGCACACTGAAGCTTTCTTT. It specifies CASSEGQGGHTEAFF.

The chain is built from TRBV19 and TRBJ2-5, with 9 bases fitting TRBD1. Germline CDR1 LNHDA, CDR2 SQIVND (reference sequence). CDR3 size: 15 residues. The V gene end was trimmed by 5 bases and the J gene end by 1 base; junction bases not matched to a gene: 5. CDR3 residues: CASSEQGALQETQYF. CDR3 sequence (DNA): TGTGCCAGTAGTGAACAGGGGGCTCTCCAAGAGACCCAGTACTTC.

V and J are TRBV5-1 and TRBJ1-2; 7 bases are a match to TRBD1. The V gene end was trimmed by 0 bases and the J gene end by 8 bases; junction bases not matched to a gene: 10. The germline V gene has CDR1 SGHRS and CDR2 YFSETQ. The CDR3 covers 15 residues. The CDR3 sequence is CASSLAQQGQGGYTF. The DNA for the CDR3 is TGCGCCAGCAGCTTGGCCCAACAGGGGCAGGGGGGCTACACCTTC. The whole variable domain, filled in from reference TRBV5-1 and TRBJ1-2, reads KAGVTQTPRYLIKTRGQQVTLSCSPISGHRSVSWYQQTPGQGLQFLFEYFSETQRNKGNFPGRFSGRQFSNSRSEMNVSTLELGDSALYLCASSLAQQGQGGYTFGSGTRLTVV.

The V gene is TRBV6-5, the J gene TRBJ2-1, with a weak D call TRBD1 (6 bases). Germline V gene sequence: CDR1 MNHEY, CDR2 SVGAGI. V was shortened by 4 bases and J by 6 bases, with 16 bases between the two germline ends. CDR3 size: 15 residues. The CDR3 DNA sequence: TGTGCCAGCAGTTCCCCCCAGGGGTCCGTCAATGAGCAGTTCTTC. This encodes CASSSPQGSVNEQFF.

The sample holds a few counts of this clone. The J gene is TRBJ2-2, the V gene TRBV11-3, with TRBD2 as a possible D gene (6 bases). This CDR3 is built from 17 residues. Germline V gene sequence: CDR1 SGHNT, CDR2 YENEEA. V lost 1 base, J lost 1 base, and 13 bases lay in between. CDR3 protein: CASSLAIGGQNTGELFF. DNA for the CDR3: TGTGCCAGCAGCTTAGCGATTGGAGGGCAGAACACCGGGGAGCTGTTTTTT.

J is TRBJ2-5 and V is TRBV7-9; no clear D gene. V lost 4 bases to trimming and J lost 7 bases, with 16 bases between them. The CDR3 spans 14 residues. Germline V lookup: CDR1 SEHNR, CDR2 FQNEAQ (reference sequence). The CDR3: CASSSTPRSVTQYF. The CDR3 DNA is TGTGCCAGCAGCTCTACCCCTAGATCCGTGACCCAGTACTTC.

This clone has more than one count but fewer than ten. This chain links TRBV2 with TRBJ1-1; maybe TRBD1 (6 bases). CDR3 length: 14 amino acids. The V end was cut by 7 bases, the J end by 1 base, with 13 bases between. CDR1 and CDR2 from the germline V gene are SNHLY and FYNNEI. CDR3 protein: CASNPGAPNTEAFF. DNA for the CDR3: TGTGCCAGCAACCCAGGGGCACCGAACACTGAAGCTTTCTTT. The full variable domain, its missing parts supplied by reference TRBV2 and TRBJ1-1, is EPEVTQTPSHQVTQMGQEVILRCVPISNHLYFYWYRQILGQKVEFLVSFYNNEISEKSEIFDDQFSVERPDGSNFTLKIRSTKLEDSAMYFCASNPGAPNTEAFFGQGTRLTVV.

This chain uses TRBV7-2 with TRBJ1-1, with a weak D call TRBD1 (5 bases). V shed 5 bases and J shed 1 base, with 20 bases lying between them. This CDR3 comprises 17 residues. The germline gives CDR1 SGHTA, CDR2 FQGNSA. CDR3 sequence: CASSLRRAAGTNTEAFF. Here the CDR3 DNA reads TGTGCCAGCAGCCTTCGACGGGCCGCGGGGACGAACACTGAAGCTTTCTTT. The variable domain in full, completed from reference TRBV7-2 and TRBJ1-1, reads GAGVSQSPSNKVTEKGKDVELRCDPISGHTALYWYRQSLGQGLEFLIYFQGNSAPDKSGLPSDRFSAERTGGSVSTLTIQRTQQEDSAVYLCASSLRRAAGTNTEAFFGQGTRLTVV.

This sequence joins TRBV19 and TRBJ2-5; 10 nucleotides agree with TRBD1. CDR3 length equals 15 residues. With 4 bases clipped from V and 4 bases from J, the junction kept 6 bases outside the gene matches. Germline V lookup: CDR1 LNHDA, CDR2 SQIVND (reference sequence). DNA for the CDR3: TGTGCCAGTAGTAAACCGGGACAGGGGCCAGAGACCCAGTACTTC. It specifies CASSKPGQGPETQYF.

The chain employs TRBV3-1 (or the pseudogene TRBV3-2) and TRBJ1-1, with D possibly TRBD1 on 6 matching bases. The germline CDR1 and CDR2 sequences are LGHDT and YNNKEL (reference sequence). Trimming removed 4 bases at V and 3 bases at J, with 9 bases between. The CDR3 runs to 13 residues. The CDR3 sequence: CASSRRQDTEAFF. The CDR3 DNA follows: TGTGCCAGCAGCCGGAGACAGGACACTGAAGCTTTCTTT.

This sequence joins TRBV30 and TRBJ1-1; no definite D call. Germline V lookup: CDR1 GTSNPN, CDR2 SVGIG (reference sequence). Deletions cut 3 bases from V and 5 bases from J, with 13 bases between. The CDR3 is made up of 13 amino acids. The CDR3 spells CAWSLWGVTEAFF. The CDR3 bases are TGTGCCTGGAGCCTTTGGGGAGTTACTGAAGCTTTCTTT.

CDR3 coding DNA: TGTGCCAGCAGCTTTCTTGGGGGAGGTAGCACTGAAGCTTTCTTT. It specifies CASSFLGGGSTEAFF. This chain links TRBV5-5 with TRBJ1-1, with TRBD1 as a possible D gene (5 bases). This CDR3 has 15 residues. Per germline, CDR1 SGHKS and CDR2 YYEKEE (reference sequence). V lost 2 bases, J lost 4 bases, and 15 bases lay in between. The whole variable domain, filled in from reference TRBV5-5 and TRBJ1-1, reads DAGVTQSPTHLIKTRGQQVTLRCSPISGHKSVSWYQQVLGQGPQFIFQYYEKEERGRGNFPDRFSARQFPNYSSELNVNALLLGDSALYLCASSFLGGGSTEAFFGQGTRLTVV.

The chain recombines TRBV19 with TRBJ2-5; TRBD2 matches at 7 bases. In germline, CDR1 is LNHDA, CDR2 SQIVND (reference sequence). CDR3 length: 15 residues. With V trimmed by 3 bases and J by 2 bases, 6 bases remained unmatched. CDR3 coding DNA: TGTGCCAGTAGTATTGGGGCTAGCGGACAAGAGACCCAGTACTTC. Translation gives CASSIGASGQETQYF.

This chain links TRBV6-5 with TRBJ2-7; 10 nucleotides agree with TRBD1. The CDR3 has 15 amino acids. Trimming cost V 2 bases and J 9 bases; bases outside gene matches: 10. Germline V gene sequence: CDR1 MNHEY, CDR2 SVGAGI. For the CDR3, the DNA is TGTGCCAGCAGTTACAGAAGACAGGGGGCGGGCGTGCAGTACTTC. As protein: CASSYRRQGAGVQYF.

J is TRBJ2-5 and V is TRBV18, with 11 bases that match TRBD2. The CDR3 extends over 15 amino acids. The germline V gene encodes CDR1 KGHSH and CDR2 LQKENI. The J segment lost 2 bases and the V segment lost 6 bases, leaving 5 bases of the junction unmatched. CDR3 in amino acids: CASSSGLAVQETQYF. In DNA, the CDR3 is TGTGCCAGCTCCTCGGGACTAGCGGTTCAAGAGACCCAGTACTTC.

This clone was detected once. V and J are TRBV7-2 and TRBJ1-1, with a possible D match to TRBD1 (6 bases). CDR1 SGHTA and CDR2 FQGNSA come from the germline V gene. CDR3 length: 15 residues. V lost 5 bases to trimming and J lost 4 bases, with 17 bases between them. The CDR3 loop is CASSPRQVRITEAFF. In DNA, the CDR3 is TGTGCCAGCAGCCCCCGACAGGTCCGAATCACTGAAGCTTTCTTT.

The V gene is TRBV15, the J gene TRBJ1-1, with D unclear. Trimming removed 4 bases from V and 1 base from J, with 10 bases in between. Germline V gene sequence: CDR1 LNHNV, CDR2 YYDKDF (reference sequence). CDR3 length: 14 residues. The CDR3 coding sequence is TGTGCCACCAGCAACCCTAACAGGAACACTGAAGCTTTCTTT. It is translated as CATSNPNRNTEAFF.

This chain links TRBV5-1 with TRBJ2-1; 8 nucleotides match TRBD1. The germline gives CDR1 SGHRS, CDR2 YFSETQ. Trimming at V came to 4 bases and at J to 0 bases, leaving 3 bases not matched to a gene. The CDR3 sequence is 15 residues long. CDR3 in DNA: TGCGCCAGCAGCCGACAGGGGAGCTCCTACAATGAGCAGTTCTTC. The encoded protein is CASSRQGSSYNEQFF.

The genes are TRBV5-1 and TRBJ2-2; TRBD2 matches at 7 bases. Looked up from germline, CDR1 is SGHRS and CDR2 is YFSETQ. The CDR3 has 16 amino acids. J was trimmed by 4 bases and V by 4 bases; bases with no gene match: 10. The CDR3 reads CASSTTSQARTGELFF. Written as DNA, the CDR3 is TGCGCCAGCAGCACGACTAGCCAGGCCCGCACCGGGGAGCTGTTTTTT.

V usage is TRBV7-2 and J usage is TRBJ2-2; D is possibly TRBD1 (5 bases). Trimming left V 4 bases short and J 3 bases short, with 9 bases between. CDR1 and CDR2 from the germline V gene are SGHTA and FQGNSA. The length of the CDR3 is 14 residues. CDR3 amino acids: CASSYKGDTGELFF. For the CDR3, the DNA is TGTGCCAGCAGCTACAAAGGGGACACCGGGGAGCTGTTTTTT.

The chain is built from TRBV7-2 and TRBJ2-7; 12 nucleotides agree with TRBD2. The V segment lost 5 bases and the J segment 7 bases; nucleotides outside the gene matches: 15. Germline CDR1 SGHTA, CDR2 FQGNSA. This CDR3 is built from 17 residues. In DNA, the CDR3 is TGTGCCAGCAGCCCCTCTAGCGGGGGGGCAGGAATGGGTGAGCAGTACTTC. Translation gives CASSPSSGGAGMGEQYF.